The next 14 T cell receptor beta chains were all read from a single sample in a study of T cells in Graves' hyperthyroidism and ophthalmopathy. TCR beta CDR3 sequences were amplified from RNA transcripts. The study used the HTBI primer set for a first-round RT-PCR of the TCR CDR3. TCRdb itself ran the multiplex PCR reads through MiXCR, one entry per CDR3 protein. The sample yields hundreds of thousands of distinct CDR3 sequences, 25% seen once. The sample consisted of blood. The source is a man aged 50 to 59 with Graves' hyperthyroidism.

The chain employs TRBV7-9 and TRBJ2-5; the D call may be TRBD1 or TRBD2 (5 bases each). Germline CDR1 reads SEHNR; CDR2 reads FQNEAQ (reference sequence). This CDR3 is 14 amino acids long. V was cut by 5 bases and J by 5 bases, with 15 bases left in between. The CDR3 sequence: CASSTPPEGETQYF. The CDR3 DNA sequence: TGTGCCAGCAGCACCCCCCCCGAGGGGGAGACCCAGTACTTC. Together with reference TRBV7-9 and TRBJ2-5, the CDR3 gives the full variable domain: DTGVSQNPRHKITKRGQNVTFRCDPISEHNRLYWYRQTLGQGPEFLTYFQNEAQLEKSRLLSDRFSAERPKGSFSTLEIQRTEQGDSAMYLCASSTPPEGETQYFGPGTRLLVL.

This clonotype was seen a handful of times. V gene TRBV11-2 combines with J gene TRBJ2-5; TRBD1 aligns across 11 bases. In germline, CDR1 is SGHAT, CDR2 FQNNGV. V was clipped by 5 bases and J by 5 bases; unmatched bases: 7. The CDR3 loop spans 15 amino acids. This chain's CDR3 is CASSPRDRGWETQYF. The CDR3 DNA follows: TGTGCCAGCAGCCCAAGGGACAGGGGGTGGGAGACCCAGTACTTC.

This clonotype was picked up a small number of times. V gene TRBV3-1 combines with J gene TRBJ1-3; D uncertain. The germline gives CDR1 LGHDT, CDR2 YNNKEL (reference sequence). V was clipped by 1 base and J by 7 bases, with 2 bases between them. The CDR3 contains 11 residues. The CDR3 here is CASSQANTIYF. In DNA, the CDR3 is TGTGCCAGCAGCCAAGCGAACACCATATATTTT. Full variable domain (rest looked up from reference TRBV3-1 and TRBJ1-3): DTAVSQTPKYLVTQMGNDKSIKCEQNLGHDTMYWYKQDSKKFLKIMFSYNNKELIINETVPNRFSPKSPDKAHLNLHINSLELGDSAVYFCASSQANTIYFGEGSWLTVV.

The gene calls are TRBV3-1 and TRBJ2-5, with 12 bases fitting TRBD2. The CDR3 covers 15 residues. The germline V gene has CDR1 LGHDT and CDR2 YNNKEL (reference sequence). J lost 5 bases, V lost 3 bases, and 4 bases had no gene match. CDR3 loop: CASSQTSGSGETQYF. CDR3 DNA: TGTGCCAGCAGCCAGACTAGCGGGAGTGGTGAGACCCAGTACTTC.

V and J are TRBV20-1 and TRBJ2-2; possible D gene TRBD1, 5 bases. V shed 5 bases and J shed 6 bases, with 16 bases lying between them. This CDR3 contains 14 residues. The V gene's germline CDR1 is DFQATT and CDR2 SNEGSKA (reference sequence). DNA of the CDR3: TGCAGTGCTTTGTACCGGCAGGGTCCCGGGGAGCTGTTTTTT. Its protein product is CSALYRQGPGELFF.

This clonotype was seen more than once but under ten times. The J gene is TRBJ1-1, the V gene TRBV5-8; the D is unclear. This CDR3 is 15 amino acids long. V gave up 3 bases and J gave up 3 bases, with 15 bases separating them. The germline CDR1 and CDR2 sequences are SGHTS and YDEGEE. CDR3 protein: CASSSRGARYTEAFF. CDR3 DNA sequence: TGTGCCAGCAGCTCCCGAGGAGCAAGATACACTGAAGCTTTCTTT.

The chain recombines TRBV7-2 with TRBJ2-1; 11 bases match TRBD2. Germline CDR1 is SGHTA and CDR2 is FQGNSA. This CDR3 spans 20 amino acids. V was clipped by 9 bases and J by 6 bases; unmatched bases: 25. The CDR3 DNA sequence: TGTGCCAGTAGTATCCGCTCTAGCGGGAGGCCATCTAAACTTAGCAATGAGCAGTTCTTC. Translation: CASSIRSSGRPSKLSNEQFF.

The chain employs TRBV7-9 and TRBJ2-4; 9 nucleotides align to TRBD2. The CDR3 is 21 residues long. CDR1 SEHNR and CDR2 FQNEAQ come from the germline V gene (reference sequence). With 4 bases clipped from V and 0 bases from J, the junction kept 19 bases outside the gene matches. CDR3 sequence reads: CASSSAPGTSSGVLAKNIQYF. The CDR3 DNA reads TGTGCCAGCAGCTCAGCGCCGGGGACTAGCTCAGGAGTTTTAGCCAAAAACATTCAGTACTTC.

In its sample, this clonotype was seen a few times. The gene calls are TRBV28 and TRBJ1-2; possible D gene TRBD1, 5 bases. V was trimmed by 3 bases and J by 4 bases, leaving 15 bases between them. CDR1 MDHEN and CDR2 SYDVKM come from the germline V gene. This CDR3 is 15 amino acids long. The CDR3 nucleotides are TGTGCCAGCAGTTTTGAATGGGACGCCGTCTATGGCTACACCTTC. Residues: CASSFEWDAVYGYTF.

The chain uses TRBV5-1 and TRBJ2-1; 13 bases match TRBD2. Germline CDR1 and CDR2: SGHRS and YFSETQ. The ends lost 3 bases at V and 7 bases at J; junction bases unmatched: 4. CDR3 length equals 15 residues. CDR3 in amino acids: CASSSGTSGMNEQFF. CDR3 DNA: TGCGCCAGCAGCTCCGGGACTAGCGGGATGAATGAGCAGTTCTTC.

The CDR3 DNA reads as TGTGCCAGCGGTCCGGGACAGGCGGATGGGGAGACCCAGTACTTC. It encodes CASGPGQADGETQYF. This rearrangement joins TRBV12-3 or TRBV12-4 to TRBJ2-5; 8 bases agree with TRBD1. Germline trimming cut 8 bases from V and 5 bases from J; bases unmatched to any gene: 13. This CDR3 is built from 15 residues.

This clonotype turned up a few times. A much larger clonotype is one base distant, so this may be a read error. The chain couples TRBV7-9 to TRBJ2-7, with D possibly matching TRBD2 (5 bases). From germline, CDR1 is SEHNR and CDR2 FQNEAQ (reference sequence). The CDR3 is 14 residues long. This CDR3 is CASSLGGLSYGQYF. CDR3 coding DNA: TGTGCCAGCAGCTTAGGAGGGCTTTCCTACGGGCAGTACTTC.

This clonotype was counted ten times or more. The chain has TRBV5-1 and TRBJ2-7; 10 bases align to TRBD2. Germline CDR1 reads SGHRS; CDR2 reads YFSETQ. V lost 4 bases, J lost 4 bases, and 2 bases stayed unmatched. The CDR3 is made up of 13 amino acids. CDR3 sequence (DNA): TGCGCCAGCAGCAATAGCGGGAGGTACGAGCAGTACTTC. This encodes CASSNSGRYEQYF.

CDR3 nucleotides: TGTGCCAGCAGCTTAGGGGGGAAAAGGGCACCCCTCCACTTT. Protein sequence: CASSLGGKRAPLHF. This chain connects TRBV7-2 to TRBJ1-6; tentative D call: TRBD1 (5 bases). Trimming left V 1 base short and J 11 bases short, with 12 bases between. This CDR3 has 14 residues. Germline-derived CDR1 and CDR2 are SGHTA and FQGNSA.